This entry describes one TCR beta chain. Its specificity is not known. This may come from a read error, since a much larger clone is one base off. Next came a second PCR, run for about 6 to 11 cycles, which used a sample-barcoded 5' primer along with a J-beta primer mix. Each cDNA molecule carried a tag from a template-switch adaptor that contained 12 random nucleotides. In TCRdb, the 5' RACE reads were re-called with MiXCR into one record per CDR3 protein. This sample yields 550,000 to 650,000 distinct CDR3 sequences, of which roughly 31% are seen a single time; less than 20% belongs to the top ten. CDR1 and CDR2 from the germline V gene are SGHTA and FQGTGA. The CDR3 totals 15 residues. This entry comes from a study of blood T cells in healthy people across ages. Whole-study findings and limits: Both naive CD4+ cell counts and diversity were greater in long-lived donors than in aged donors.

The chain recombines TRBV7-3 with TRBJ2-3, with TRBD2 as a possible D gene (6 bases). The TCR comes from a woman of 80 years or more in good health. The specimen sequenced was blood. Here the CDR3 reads CTSSLGGEFTDTQYF. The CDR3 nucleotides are TGTACCAGCAGCTTAGGCGGGGAATTCACAGATACGCAGTATTTT.